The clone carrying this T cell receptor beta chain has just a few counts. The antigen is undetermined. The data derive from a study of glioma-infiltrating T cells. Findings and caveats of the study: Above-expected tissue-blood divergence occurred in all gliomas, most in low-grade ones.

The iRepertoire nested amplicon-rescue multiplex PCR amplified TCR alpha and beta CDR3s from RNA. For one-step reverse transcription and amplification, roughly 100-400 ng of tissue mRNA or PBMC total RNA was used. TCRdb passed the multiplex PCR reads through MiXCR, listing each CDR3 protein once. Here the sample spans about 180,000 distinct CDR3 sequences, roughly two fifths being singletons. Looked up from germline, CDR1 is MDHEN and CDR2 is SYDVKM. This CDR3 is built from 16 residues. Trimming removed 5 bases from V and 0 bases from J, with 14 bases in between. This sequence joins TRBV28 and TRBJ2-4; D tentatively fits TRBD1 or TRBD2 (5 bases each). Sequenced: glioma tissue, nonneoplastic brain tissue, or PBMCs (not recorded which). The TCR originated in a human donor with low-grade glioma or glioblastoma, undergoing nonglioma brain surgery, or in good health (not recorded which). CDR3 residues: CASSGGGAIAKNIQYF. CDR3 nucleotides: TGTGCCAGCAGTGGTGGGGGAGCGATAGCCAAAAACATTCAGTACTTC.